The 7 T cell receptor beta chains listed next were all sequenced from one sample in a study of Ad26.COV2.S vaccination and SARS-CoV-2 variants. This table comes from immunoSEQ multiplex PCR, and its TCRdb copy is limited to in-frame clones, with some not included. The sample holds 350,000 to 500,000 clones; around 91% are singletons and the top ten take approximately 4.3%. The treatment was: roughly 19 received Ad26.COV2.S at low or high dose, single or two shots; about 5 received placebo; per-sample allocation not given. All samples were drawn on day 63, counting from the first vaccine or placebo injection. This specimen was peripheral blood, taken in a trial of Ad26.COV2.S vaccine versus placebo. Receptor source: a person between 18 and 65 years old who received the Ad26.COV2.S COVID-19 vaccine or a placebo.

V gene TRBV5-1 combines with J gene TRBJ2-7, with TRBD2 matching over 13 bases. Trimming at V came to 1 base and at J to 2 bases, leaving 6 bases not matched to a gene. The germline gives CDR1 SGHRS, CDR2 YFSETQ. CDR3 size: 17 residues. CDR3 sequence (DNA): TGCGCCAGCAGCTTGAAACTAGCGGGAGGGGCTACCTACGAGCAGTACTTC. Its protein product is CASSLKLAGGATYEQYF.

The V and J genes are TRBV10-3 and TRBJ1-4, with TRBD1 identical over 7 bases. CDR3 size: 17 residues. Germline assignment: CDR1 ENHRY and CDR2 SYGVKD. The J segment lost 2 bases and the V segment lost 0 bases, leaving 6 bases of the junction unmatched. As DNA, the CDR3 is TGTGCCATCAGTGAGTCGGCCAGGGGGACTACTAATGAAAAACTGTTTTTT. It specifies CAISESARGTTNEKLFF.

This clone was detected only once. V usage is TRBV9 and J usage is TRBJ1-4, with D possibly matching TRBD1 (5 bases). Trimming shortened V by 4 bases and J by 4 bases, and 11 bases separated the two germline ends. Germline CDR1 SGDLS, CDR2 YYNGEE. The CDR3 covers 14 residues. CDR3 in DNA: TGTGCCAGCAGCCCAGGGAGAATTAATGAAAAACTGTTTTTT. This encodes CASSPGRINEKLFF.

The V and J genes are TRBV29-1 and TRBJ2-1; D perhaps matches TRBD2 (5 bases). Looked up from germline, CDR1 is SQVTM and CDR2 is ANQGSEA. Trimming removed 6 bases from V and 1 base from J, with 10 bases in between. The CDR3 spans 13 residues. The CDR3 coding sequence is TGCAGCGTACTAGGCGGTTCCTACAATGAGCAGTTCTTC. It is translated as CSVLGGSYNEQFF.

This chain joins TRBV7-3 and TRBJ2-1; D might be TRBD2 (5 bases). V lost 3 bases, J lost 4 bases, and 13 bases lay in between. This CDR3 spans 15 amino acids. Germline-derived CDR1 and CDR2 are SGHTA and FQGTGA. CDR3 DNA sequence: TGTGCCAGCAGCTTTACCGGGGAGAAGTACAATGAGCAGTTCTTC. Amino acid sequence: CASSFTGEKYNEQFF.

The chain combines TRBV28 with TRBJ2-7; 14 bases fit TRBD2. The CDR3 is 15 amino acids. Trimming removed 10 bases from V and 0 bases from J; junction bases left unmatched: 5. Germline V gives CDR1 MDHEN, CDR2 SYDVKM. This CDR3 is CATGTSGSGSYEQYF. CDR3 DNA sequence: TGTGCCACCGGGACTAGCGGGAGTGGCTCCTACGAGCAGTACTTC.

This chain's CDR3 is CASSSLGPEGLTDTQYF. The DNA of the CDR3 is TGTGCCAGCAGTTCCCTCGGGCCCGAGGGCCTCACAGATACGCAGTATTTT. V usage is TRBV27 and J usage is TRBJ2-3, with a possible D match to TRBD2 (5 bases). Germline V gene sequence: CDR1 MNHEY, CDR2 SMNVEV (reference sequence). The CDR3 is made up of 17 amino acids. Trimming took 4 bases from V and 2 from J, leaving 19 bases between them.